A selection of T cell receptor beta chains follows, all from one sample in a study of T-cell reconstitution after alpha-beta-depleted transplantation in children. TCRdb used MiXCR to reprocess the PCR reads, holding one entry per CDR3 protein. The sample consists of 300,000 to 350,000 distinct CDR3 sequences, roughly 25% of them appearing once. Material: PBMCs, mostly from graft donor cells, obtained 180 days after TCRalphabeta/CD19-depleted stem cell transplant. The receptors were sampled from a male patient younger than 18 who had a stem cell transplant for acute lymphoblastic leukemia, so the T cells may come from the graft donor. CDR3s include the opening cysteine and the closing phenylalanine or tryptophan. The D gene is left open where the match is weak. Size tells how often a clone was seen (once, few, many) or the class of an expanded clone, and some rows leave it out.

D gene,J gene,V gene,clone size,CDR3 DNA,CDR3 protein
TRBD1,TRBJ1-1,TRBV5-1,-,TGCGCCAGCAGCTTGTTACGGACAGGGAATACTGAAGCTTTCTTT,CASSLLRTGNTEAFF
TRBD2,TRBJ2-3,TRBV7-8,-,TGTGCCAGCAGCCCGAGGGGACTAAGGCCCTATAGCACAGATACGCAGTATTTT,CASSPRGLRPYSTDTQYF
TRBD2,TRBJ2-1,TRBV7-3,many,TGTGCCAGCAGCTTAACGGGGCGGGAGAACAATGAGCAGTTCTTC,CASSLTGRENNEQFF
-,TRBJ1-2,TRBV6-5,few,TGTGCCAGCAGTTACGGACGACGGGGGGCAGGTGGCTACACCTTC,CASSYGRRGAGGYTF
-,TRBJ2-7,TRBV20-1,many,TGCAGTGCTAGAGGTCCAGACCGAAACTACGAGCAGTACTTC,CSARGPDRNYEQYF
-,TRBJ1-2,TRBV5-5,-,TGTGCCAGCAGCTTAGGGTTACAGGGCCATGGCTATGGCTACACCTTC,CASSLGLQGHGYGYTF
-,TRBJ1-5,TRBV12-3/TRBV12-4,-,TGTGCCAGCAGTTTCGGGAGCGGGAATAGCAATCAGCCCCAGCATTTT,CASSFGSGNSNQPQHF
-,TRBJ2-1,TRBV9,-,TGTGCCAGCAGCGTAGGTGGGGGAAGTGAGCAGTTCTTC,CASSVGGGSEQFF
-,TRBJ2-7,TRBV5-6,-,TGTGCCAGCAGCAACGGCGACGGGCGCTCCTACGAGCAGTACTTC,CASSNGDGRSYEQYF
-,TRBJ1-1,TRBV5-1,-,TGCGCCAGCAGCTTATCCCCGTCCCCCGTAGCGGCTTTCTTT,CASSLSPSPVAAFF
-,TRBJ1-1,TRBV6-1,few,TGTGCCAGCAGCCAAACAGGGAGCACTGAAGCTTTCTTT,CASSQTGSTEAFF
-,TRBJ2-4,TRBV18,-,TGTGCCAGCTCACCACCCTCCAAAAACATTCAGTACTTC,CASSPPSKNIQYF
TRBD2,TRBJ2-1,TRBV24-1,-,TGTGCCACCAGTGAAGGCGGGGGGAGCTCCTACAATGAGCAGTTCTTC,CATSEGGGSSYNEQFF
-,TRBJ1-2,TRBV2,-,TGTGCCAGCAGTGAAGCCAGAGGTTCTTCATATGGCTACACCTTC,CASSEARGSSYGYTF